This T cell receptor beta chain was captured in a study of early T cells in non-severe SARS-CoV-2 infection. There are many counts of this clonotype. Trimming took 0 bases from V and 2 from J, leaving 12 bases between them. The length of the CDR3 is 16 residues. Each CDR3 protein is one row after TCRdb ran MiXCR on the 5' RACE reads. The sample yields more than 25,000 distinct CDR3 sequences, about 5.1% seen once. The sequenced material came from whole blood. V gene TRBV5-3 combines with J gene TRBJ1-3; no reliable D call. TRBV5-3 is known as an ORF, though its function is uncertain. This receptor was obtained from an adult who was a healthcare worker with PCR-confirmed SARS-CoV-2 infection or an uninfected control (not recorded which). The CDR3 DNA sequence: TGTGCCAGAAGCTTGGAGGTTTCTGGGGCTGGAAACACCATATATTTT. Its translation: CARSLEVSGAGNTIYF.